Listed below are T cell receptor beta chains from one sample, sequenced in a study of blood T cell repertoires in COVID-19. Some clones are missing from TCRdb's copy, which holds only in-frame ones; the method was immunoSEQ multiplex PCR. The sample carries fewer than 250,000 clones, 80% to 95% recorded once. Sequencing was done on a sample of peripheral blood. These receptors all stem from a man aged 60 to 75 with COVID-19, enrolled during active disease. CDR3s include the opening cysteine and the closing phenylalanine or tryptophan. Each record gives: V gene, D gene, J gene, clone size, CDR3 DNA, CDR3 protein. D genes are given only for firm matches. Size is stated for part of the rows, as once, few or many counts, or as a class when the clone is expanded.

TRBV2	.	TRBJ1-1	.	TGTGCCAGCAGTGAAGCGAGGCGGGGGAACACTGAAGCTTTCTTT	CASSEARRGNTEAFF
TRBV11-2	TRBD1	TRBJ2-7	.	TGTGCCAGCAGCTCCGGACAGGGCTACGAGCAGTACTTC	CASSSGQGYEQYF
TRBV18	TRBD1	TRBJ2-7	.	TGTGCCAGCTCACCAGGGACAGGGTCCTACGAGCAGTACTTC	CASSPGTGSYEQYF
TRBV6-6	TRBD1	TRBJ1-6	.	TGTGCCAGCAGAAGAGGGGACAGGCGATTGAGGGGTCTCCACTTT	CASRRGDRRLRGLHF
TRBV14	.	TRBJ2-1	.	TGTGCCAGCAGCCAAGGGAGGGCCTTTGAGCAGTTCTTC	CASSQGRAFEQFF
TRBV27	TRBD1	TRBJ2-7	.	TGTGCCAGCAGTTTGGACAGGGGGCCCTACGAGCAGTACTTC	CASSLDRGPYEQYF
TRBV11-2	TRBD2	TRBJ2-3	.	TGTGCCAGCAGCGGCTATAGCGGGGGTAGCACAGATACGCAGTATTTT	CASSGYSGGSTDTQYF
TRBV12-3/TRBV12-4	.	TRBJ1-2	.	TGTGCCAGCAGCAAACAGGGTTGGGGCTACACCTTC	CASSKQGWGYTF
TRBV13	.	TRBJ2-1	.	TGTGCCAGCAGCTTATCGGTCCTTTACAATGAGCAGTTCTTC	CASSLSVLYNEQFF
TRBV29-1	.	TRBJ2-7	.	TGCAGCGTTGGGGGGCTCGAGCAGTACTTC	CSVGGLEQYF
TRBV9	TRBD2	TRBJ2-1	.	TGTGCCAGCAGCGTGACTAGCGGGAGTTCTCACAATGAGCAGTTCTTC	CASSVTSGSSHNEQFF
TRBV3-1/TRBV3-2	.	TRBJ2-1	.	TGTGCCAGCAGCCAAGATGATGTCGGGAATGAGCAGTTCTTC	CASSQDDVGNEQFF
TRBV19	.	TRBJ1-5	.	TGTGCCAGTAGTTTGAGGGATCAGCCCCAGCATTTT	CASSLRDQPQHF
TRBV11-2	.	TRBJ1-6	once	TGTGCCAGCAGCTTAGCAGGGGTGGTTAATTCACCCCTCCACTTT	CASSLAGVVNSPLHF
TRBV7-3	.	TRBJ1-2	.	TGTGCCAGCAGCTTAGGGGCCGGGGGTCTCTACACCTTC	CASSLGAGGLYTF
TRBV19	.	TRBJ1-4	.	TGTGCCAGTAGTATCCAGGGGACAACTAATGAAAAACTGTTTTTT	CASSIQGTTNEKLFF
TRBV5-1	.	TRBJ2-2	.	TGCGCCAGCAGCCCTCGGACTCTGAACACCGGGGAGCTGTTTTTT	CASSPRTLNTGELFF
TRBV9	TRBD2	TRBJ2-1	.	TGTGCCAGCAGCGTAGAGGAGGGGCTAGCGGGAGTGTCCTACAATGAGCAGTTCTTC	CASSVEEGLAGVSYNEQFF
TRBV7-2	TRBD2	TRBJ2-7	.	TGTGCCAGTCGGTCTAGCGGGAGGGAGCAGTACTTC	CASRSSGREQYF
TRBV5-6	.	TRBJ2-1	once	TGTGCCAGCAGCTTTTGGACTCATAAGCCCTACAATGAGCAGTTCTTC	CASSFWTHKPYNEQFF
TRBV5-1	TRBD2	TRBJ2-3	.	TGCGCCAGCAGCTTGCCCGGGGGGGGCACAGATACGCAGTATTTT	CASSLPGGGTDTQYF
TRBV30	TRBD2	TRBJ2-2	.	TGTGCCTGGAGGGGACTAGCGCAGAATACCGGGGAGCTGTTTTTT	CAWRGLAQNTGELFF
TRBV5-1	TRBD1	TRBJ1-2	.	TGCGCCAGCAGCTTGTCCGGGACAGGACACTATGGCTACACCTTC	CASSLSGTGHYGYTF
TRBV18	TRBD1	TRBJ1-2	.	TGTGCCAGCTCAGCAACGACAGGGCCCAACTATGGCTACACCTTC	CASSATTGPNYGYTF
TRBV5-1	.	TRBJ2-7	.	TGCGCCAGCAGCCCCCGTCCGGGGGTAGTCTACGAGCAGTACTTC	CASSPRPGVVYEQYF
TRBV24-1	.	TRBJ2-1	.	TGTGCCACCAGTGACCCCACGGGTGAGCAGTTCTTC	CATSDPTGEQFF
TRBV28	.	TRBJ1-2	once	TGTGCCAGCAGCCCGCCCTTTACCGGGGGCTACACCTTC	CASSPPFTGGYTF
TRBV28	TRBD1	TRBJ2-7	.	TGTGCCAGCAGCGTTGACAGGGTCAAAGAGCAGTACTTC	CASSVDRVKEQYF
TRBV5-1	TRBD2	TRBJ2-7	.	TGCGCCAGCAGCCATGGACTAGCGCTATCCTACGAGCAGTACTTC	CASSHGLALSYEQYF
TRBV20-1	TRBD2	TRBJ2-1	.	TGCAGTGCTAGTCTAGCGGGAAGACTATGGATCTACAATGAGCAGTTCTTC	CSASLAGRLWIYNEQFF
TRBV7-9	TRBD2	TRBJ2-2	.	TGTGCCAGCAGCTTAGTATCAGCGGGAGGGCCCGGGGAGCTGTTTTTT	CASSLVSAGGPGELFF
TRBV9	TRBD1	TRBJ1-2	once	TGTGCCAGCAGCGGGGCGGGACAGGGCAGTAACTATGGCTACACCTTC	CASSGAGQGSNYGYTF
TRBV28	TRBD1	TRBJ2-7	once	TGTGCCAGCAGTTCTCATGGGACAGGGAGCTCCTACGAGCAGTACTTC	CASSSHGTGSSYEQYF
TRBV25-1	TRBD1	TRBJ1-2	.	TGTGCCAGCAGCGGCGGGACAGCCTATGGCTACACCTTC	CASSGGTAYGYTF
TRBV11-3	.	TRBJ2-7	.	TGTGCCAGCAGCTTAGAAGCAGTTTTCGTGGGGAGCTCCTACGAGCAGTACTTC	CASSLEAVFVGSSYEQYF
TRBV19	.	TRBJ1-6	.	TGTGCCAGTAGTATTCCCCCGGGAGGATCCTATAATTCACCCCTCCACTTT	CASSIPPGGSYNSPLHF
TRBV30	TRBD1	TRBJ2-5	.	TGTGCCTGGAATTCAGGGCAGAGGGGGCCCCAAGAGACCCAGTACTTC	CAWNSGQRGPQETQYF
TRBV29-1	TRBD1	TRBJ2-1	few	TGCAGCGCCCGAACCCAGGGGGCCTCCAATGAGCAGTTCTTC	CSARTQGASNEQFF
TRBV23-1	TRBD1	TRBJ1-2	.	TGCGCCAGCAGTCAAAGGTCAGGGGGCAACCTCTATGGCTACACCTTC	CASSQRSGGNLYGYTF
TRBV5-4	.	TRBJ1-4	.	TGTGCCAGCAGCCGAGGGTCTACTAATGAAAAACTGTTTTTT	CASSRGSTNEKLFF
TRBV29-1	TRBD2	TRBJ2-1	.	TGCAGCGTTGAAGCCGGTTATCTAGCGGCGAATGAGCAGTTCTTC	CSVEAGYLAANEQFF
TRBV5-1	.	TRBJ2-2	.	TGCGCCAGCAGCCCGGGGAGAGCGGAGTTAAACACCGGGGAGCTGTTTTTT	CASSPGRAELNTGELFF
TRBV28	.	TRBJ1-1	once	TGTGCCAGCAGACCTGAACAGGTGAACACTGAAGCTTTCTTT	CASRPEQVNTEAFF
TRBV28	TRBD2	TRBJ2-2	.	TGTGCCAGCAGTACTGAATTTGGGAGGGCCAGGGACACCGGGGAGCTGTTTTTT	CASSTEFGRARDTGELFF
TRBV3-1/TRBV3-2	.	TRBJ2-7	.	TGTGCCAGCAGCCAAGGTCAAAGGCTAGCCTCATACGAGCAGTACTTC	CASSQGQRLASYEQYF
TRBV19	.	TRBJ1-2	.	TGTGCCAGTAGTATCGACGGGAACTATGGCTACACCTTC	CASSIDGNYGYTF
TRBV19	.	TRBJ2-1	.	TGTGCCAGTAGTCCCTGGACTGAAACCTACAATGAGCAGTTCTTC	CASSPWTETYNEQFF
TRBV5-1	TRBD1	TRBJ2-5	once	TGCGCCAGCAGCTTGTCTACAGGGGTCCGCCAAGAGACCCAGTACTTC	CASSLSTGVRQETQYF
TRBV27	TRBD1	TRBJ1-2	once	TGTGCCAGCAGTTTCCAGGGGGCGGAAAACTATGGCTACACCTTC	CASSFQGAENYGYTF
TRBV10-3	.	TRBJ1-1	.	TGTGCCATCAAGGTGTCAGGGGTAGGCACTGAAGCTTTCTTT	CAIKVSGVGTEAFF
TRBV7-2	.	TRBJ2-7	.	TGTGCCAGCAGCTTAGACCGGGACACCTTTTCCTACGAGCAGTACTTC	CASSLDRDTFSYEQYF
TRBV27	TRBD1	TRBJ2-2	.	TGTGCCAGCAGTAGGGACAGGGGTCACACCGGGGAGCTGTTTTTT	CASSRDRGHTGELFF
TRBV5-1	TRBD1	TRBJ2-4	.	TGCGCCAGCAGCATTACAGGGGGTGCAAACATTCAGTACTTC	CASSITGGANIQYF
TRBV5-8	.	TRBJ2-5	.	TGTGCCAGCAGCTTGGCAGGGCCCCGGCTGGAGACCCAGTACTTC	CASSLAGPRLETQYF
TRBV19	.	TRBJ2-2	.	TGTGCCAGTAGTGGGACACTCACCGGGGAGCTGTTTTTT	CASSGTLTGELFF
TRBV11-2	TRBD1	TRBJ1-6	.	TGTGCCACAAAAGAGCAGGGGGCATATTCACCCCTCCACTTT	CATKEQGAYSPLHF
TRBV23-1	.	TRBJ1-1	.	TGCGCCAGCAGTCAATCTGAGTTAGGCGGGGAAGACACTGAAGCTTTCTTT	CASSQSELGGEDTEAFF
TRBV6-1	.	TRBJ1-2	.	TGTGCCAGCAGTGAAGTCCCCGGGAACTATGGCTACACCTTC	CASSEVPGNYGYTF
TRBV24-1	TRBD2	TRBJ2-1	once	TGTGCCACCAGTGGAGGATTAGGGACTAGCGGGGGGAGTGAGCAGTTCTTC	CATSGGLGTSGGSEQFF
TRBV27	TRBD2	TRBJ2-2	.	TGTGCCAGCAGGGGACTAGTAGGGGCCGGGGAGCTGTTTTTT	CASRGLVGAGELFF